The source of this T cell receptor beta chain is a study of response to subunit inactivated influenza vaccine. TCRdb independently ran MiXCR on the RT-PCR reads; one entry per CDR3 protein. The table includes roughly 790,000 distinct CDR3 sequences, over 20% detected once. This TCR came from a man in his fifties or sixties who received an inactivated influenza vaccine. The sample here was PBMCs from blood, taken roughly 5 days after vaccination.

CDR3 sequence (DNA): TGTGCCAGCAGTTACTCCTTCCCCCGGGCTAGCACAGATACGCAGTATTTT. This encodes CASSYSFPRASTDTQYF. The chain uses TRBV6-5 and TRBJ2-3; D remains unclear. The V gene lost 0 bases and the J gene lost 0 bases, with 13 bases spanning the gap. From germline, CDR1 is MNHEY and CDR2 SVGAGI. The CDR3 sequence is 17 residues long.